These 13 T cell receptor beta chains came from one sample sequenced in a study of blood T cell repertoires in COVID-19. TCRdb keeps only in-frame clones here, not all; method: immunoSEQ multiplex PCR. The data show 50,000 or so clones, roughly 78% seen once. Material for sequencing was peripheral blood. Every receptor here comes from a man in his sixties or seventies with acute or convalescent COVID-19.

V usage is TRBV6-5 and J usage is TRBJ1-2, with D possibly TRBD1 on 6 matching bases. Germline assignment: CDR1 MNHEY and CDR2 SVGAGI. Trimming shortened V by 6 bases and J by 5 bases, and 13 bases separated the two germline ends. The CDR3 has 13 residues. The CDR3 here is CASRGAAEYGYTF. The CDR3 DNA reads TGTGCCAGCAGGGGGGCGGCGGAATATGGCTACACCTTC.

The V call is TRBV9, the J call TRBJ1-6, with TRBD1 identical over 7 bases. V was clipped by 0 bases and J by 14 bases; unmatched bases: 5. Germline values: CDR1 SGDLS, CDR2 YYNGEE. This CDR3 region has 13 residues. In DNA, the CDR3 is TGTGCCAGCAGCGTAGAGGACACAGGGGCCCTCCACTTT. Translation gives CASSVEDTGALHF.

The gene calls are TRBV6-7 and TRBJ1-2; weak D call: TRBD1 (5 bases). TRBV6-7 is noted as an ORF with a role that remains uncertain. V shed 2 bases and J shed 0 bases, with 22 bases lying between them. This CDR3 region has 19 residues. The chain's CDR3 is CASSYRETTTDNTNYGYTF. For the CDR3, the DNA is TGTGCCAGCAGTTACCGTGAAACAACGACAGATAATACTAACTATGGCTACACCTTC.

This clone occurred a few times. J is TRBJ2-7 and V is TRBV4-1; 7 bases are a match to TRBD2. In germline, CDR1 is MGHRA, CDR2 YSYEKL. V gave up 4 bases and J gave up 0 bases; unmatched junction bases: 6. This CDR3 has 15 amino acids. The CDR3 DNA follows: TGCGCCAGCAGCCCAACCGGGACTACCTCCTACGAGCAGTACTTC. Residues: CASSPTGTTSYEQYF.

This sequence joins TRBV21-1 and TRBJ1-5. TRBV21-1 has pseudogene status. This CDR3 spans 15 amino acids. This CDR3 is CASSNRRYSNQPQHF. The DNA of the CDR3 is TGTGCCAGCAGCAACCGGCGGTATAGCAATCAGCCCCAGCATTTT.

This clone was recorded a few times. CDR3 amino acids: CASSTNTGLAGDTGELFF. The CDR3 DNA is TGCGCCAGCAGCACGAACACAGGACTAGCGGGAGACACCGGGGAGCTGTTTTTT. The rearrangement links TRBV5-1 to TRBJ2-2; 13 bases are shared with TRBD2. Germline CDR1 reads SGHRS; CDR2 reads YFSETQ. The CDR3 covers 18 residues. Unmatched junction bases numbered 9, after V lost 4 bases and J lost 3 bases.

The rearrangement joins TRBV5-1 to TRBJ2-3; D perhaps matches TRBD1 (6 bases). The CDR3 has 16 residues. The germline V gene encodes CDR1 SGHRS and CDR2 YFSETQ. V was clipped by 0 bases and J by 4 bases, with 15 bases between them. The CDR3 DNA follows: TGCGCCAGCAGCTTGGCCGGACAGCCCCCGCCAGATACGCAGTATTTT. Translation: CASSLAGQPPPDTQYF.

This clone showed up just once. The CDR3 is CASSSWDSLSNQPQHF. The CDR3, as DNA: TGTGCCAGCAGTTCCTGGGACAGCCTCAGCAATCAGCCCCAGCATTTT. This sequence joins TRBV6-2 or TRBV6-3 and TRBJ1-5, with 7 bases that match TRBD1. Looked up from germline, CDR1 is MNHEY and CDR2 is SVGEGT. The junction had 7 bases not matched to a gene; V was cut back by 4 bases and J by 1 base. This CDR3 contains 16 residues.

This clone was detected a few times. The rearrangement joins TRBV10-1 to TRBJ2-7; D possibly corresponds to TRBD1 (6 bases). Germline loops: CDR1 WNHNN, CDR2 SYGVQD (reference sequence). V lost 8 bases, J lost 0 bases, and 8 bases lay in between. The length of the CDR3 is 12 residues. CDR3 residues: CASGDTSYEQYF. The CDR3 DNA reads as TGCGCCAGCGGGGACACCTCCTACGAGCAGTACTTC.

This CDR3 is CASSLGLAGASSDTQYF. CDR3 sequence (DNA): TGTGCCAGCAGCCTTGGACTAGCGGGAGCCTCCTCAGATACGCAGTATTTT. The chain joins TRBV5-4 to TRBJ2-3, with TRBD2 identical over 13 bases. Germline loops: CDR1 SGHNT, CDR2 YYREEE (reference sequence). The CDR3 extends over 17 amino acids. V lost 4 bases and J lost 4; bases outside the gene matches: 9.

This chain joins TRBV28 and TRBJ2-2; 8 positions agree with TRBD2. Trimming took 5 bases from V and 4 from J; bases not matched to a gene: 6. In germline, CDR1 is MDHEN, CDR2 SYDVKM. The CDR3 length is 15 residues. The CDR3 is CASSLSGEVTGELFF. In DNA form, the CDR3 reads TGTGCCAGCAGTCTTAGCGGGGAAGTCACCGGGGAGCTGTTTTTT.

The J gene is TRBJ1-5, the V gene TRBV28; 7 bases align to TRBD1. The V segment lost 6 bases and the J segment 5 bases; nucleotides outside the gene matches: 10. The CDR3 is 15 amino acids. The germline CDR1 and CDR2 sequences are MDHEN and SYDVKM. CDR3 sequence: CASSTQDRDYQPQHF. In DNA form, the CDR3 reads TGTGCCAGCAGCACACAAGACAGGGATTATCAGCCCCAGCATTTT.

In nucleotides, the CDR3 is TGTGCCAGCAGTGAGGACAGGGCGTATGGCTACACCTTC. Translation: CASSEDRAYGYTF. The chain carries TRBV2 and TRBJ1-2; 8 bases line up with TRBD1. This CDR3 is built from 13 residues. The germline CDR1 and CDR2 sequences are SNHLY and FYNNEI. Trimming cost V 3 bases and J 5 bases; bases outside gene matches: 2.